Described below is a single T cell receptor (beta chain) sequence and its context. No antigen is known for it. The CDR3 extends over 16 amino acids. From germline, CDR1 is MRHNA and CDR2 SNTAGT. Trimming left V 2 bases short and J 0 bases short, with 13 bases between. Each donor was a Caucasian adult residing in Nashville, Tennessee. This sample is drawn from a study of shared clonotypes between healthy human individuals. Whole-study results and caveats: Across subsets, estimated richness was generally greater for naive than for memory populations. Depth was large, yet rarefaction showed that sorted-subset sequencing was incomplete. The study found about 5% of naive CD4 clonotypes shared across several donors.

Assay used: immunoSEQ multiplex PCR; TCRdb lists only in-frame clones, some missing. The table has about 1 million clones, more than 60% seen once. Sequencing was carried out using memory CD4+ T cells sorted from blood. This sample's subset: CD45RA-negative fraction. This rearrangement joins TRBV6-4 to TRBJ1-1; D remains unclear. The source is a young man in good health. CDR3 residues: CASSDPDRLMNTEAFF. The CDR3 nucleotides are TGTGCCAGCAGTGACCCGGACCGACTCATGAACACTGAAGCTTTCTTT.